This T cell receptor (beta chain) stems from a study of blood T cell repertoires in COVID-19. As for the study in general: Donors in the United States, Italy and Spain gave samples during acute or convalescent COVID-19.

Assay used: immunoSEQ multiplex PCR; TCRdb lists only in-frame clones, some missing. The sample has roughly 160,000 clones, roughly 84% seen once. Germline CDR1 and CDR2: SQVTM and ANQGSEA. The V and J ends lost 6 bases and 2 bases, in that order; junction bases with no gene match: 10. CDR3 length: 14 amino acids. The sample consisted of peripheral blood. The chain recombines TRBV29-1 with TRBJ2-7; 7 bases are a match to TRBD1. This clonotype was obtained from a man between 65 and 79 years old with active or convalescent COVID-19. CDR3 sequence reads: CSVIVWDRPYEQYF. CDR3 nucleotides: TGCAGCGTCATAGTCTGGGACAGACCCTACGAGCAGTACTTC.